A selection of T cell receptor beta chains follows, all from one sample in a study of identical twins' blood T cells. TCRdb re-called the 5' RACE reads with MiXCR, one entry per CDR3 protein. The table includes fewer than 450,000 distinct CDR3 sequences, over 25% detected once. The material sequenced was PBMCs. Every receptor here comes from a woman aged 18 to 55 in good health. The CDR3 runs from the conserved cysteine through the conserved F or W. The order of the fields is CDR3 DNA, CDR3 protein, clone size, V gene, J gene, D gene. A D gene is named only where the DNA matches it firmly. The size entry is marked missing in some rows and otherwise reads once, few, many or a size class.

TGTGCCAGCTCTGTCAGGGCGACTGAAGCTTTCTTT,CASSVRATEAFF,NA,TRBV7-9,TRBJ1-1,NA
TGTGCCAGCAGTTTTGGCAGGGAATGGGGGTTTAGCAATCAGCCCCAGCATTTT,CASSFGREWGFSNQPQHF,few,TRBV12-3/TRBV12-4,TRBJ1-5,NA
TGCGCCAGCAGCAGCACGTTCACCGGGGAGCTGTTTTTT,CASSSTFTGELFF,NA,TRBV5-1,TRBJ2-2,NA
TGTGCCAGCAGTTACTCCGGACTAGCGGGCGGGCTGTTTTTT,CASSYSGLAGGLFF,NA,TRBV6-6,TRBJ2-2,TRBD2
TGCAGCGCGCTGAGGGGCGGCGCTGAAGCTTTCTTT,CSALRGGAEAFF,few,TRBV29-1,TRBJ1-1,NA
TGCAGTGCTAGAGAGGGACAAACGCTCTCCTACGAGCAGTACTTC,CSAREGQTLSYEQYF,few,TRBV20-1,TRBJ2-7,NA
TGTGCCAGCAGCTTTCGACGGGAGGGTGTGTATGAGCAGTTCTTC,CASSFRREGVYEQFF,NA,TRBV11-3,TRBJ2-1,TRBD2
TGTGCCAGCTCACCACTCGGGTCGATATTGGCCGGGGAGCTGTTTTTT,CASSPLGSILAGELFF,NA,TRBV18,TRBJ2-2,NA
TGTGCCAGCAGCTTAGAGGCAGGGTTTGGCTACACCTTC,CASSLEAGFGYTF,few,TRBV7-2,TRBJ1-2,NA
TGTGCCAGTAGTATAGCCCCTGACGGGTACTATGACTACACCTTC,CASSIAPDGYYDYTF,NA,TRBV19,TRBJ1-2,NA
TGCAGCCCTGGGGACTTGAGACGCACAGATACGCAGTATTTT,CSPGDLRRTDTQYF,many,TRBV29-1,TRBJ2-3,NA
TGCAGTGCTTCCCGACTAGCGGGGTACGAGCAGTACTTC,CSASRLAGYEQYF,few,TRBV20-1,TRBJ2-7,TRBD2
TGTGCCAGCAGTCCATCCCGGGTGAACACTGAAGCTTTCTTT,CASSPSRVNTEAFF,NA,TRBV7-9,TRBJ1-1,NA
TGTGCCAGCAGCTTATGGGGGGTCCTCACAGATACGCAGTATTTT,CASSLWGVLTDTQYF,NA,TRBV7-8,TRBJ2-3,NA
TGCAGTGCTGGACAGGGATTCGGAAACACCATATATTTT,CSAGQGFGNTIYF,many,TRBV20-1,TRBJ1-3,TRBD1
TGTGCCAGCAGCCCCTTTGCAGGGGGGAACACTGAAGCTTTCTTT,CASSPFAGGNTEAFF,NA,TRBV7-9,TRBJ1-1,TRBD1
TGTGCCAGCAGTTACGAGTTAGCGGGGGCCAAAAACATTCAGTACTTC,CASSYELAGAKNIQYF,many,TRBV6-6,TRBJ2-4,TRBD2
TGCAGTGCTAGAGAGTTGGCGGGAAGTCGGGAGACCCAGTACTTC,CSARELAGSRETQYF,few,TRBV20-1,TRBJ2-5,NA
TGTGCCATCAGTGAAAGGGACCACTATGGCTACACCTTC,CAISERDHYGYTF,NA,TRBV10-3,TRBJ1-2,NA
TGTGCCAGTTTAGCAGTGGCAGCGAATCAGCCCCAGCATTTT,CASLAVAANQPQHF,few,TRBV6-2/TRBV6-3,TRBJ1-5,NA
TGCAGCGCCAAAAGGGGGGCTGCTGAAGCTTTCTTT,CSAKRGAAEAFF,NA,TRBV29-1,TRBJ1-1,NA
TGCAGTGCCACGGGGAATACGCAGTATTTT,CSATGNTQYF,NA,TRBV20-1,TRBJ2-3,NA
TGCAGCGCTAAGAGCACTACCTATGGCTACACCTTC,CSAKSTTYGYTF,NA,TRBV29-1,TRBJ1-2,NA
TGTGCCAGCAGTTTACGAACCGGGAAACACCAGGAGATCGCCACTGAAGCTTTCTTT,CASSLRTGKHQEIATEAFF,few,TRBV12-3/TRBV12-4,TRBJ1-1,NA
TGTGCCAGCAGCCCTAGGGACACTCAGCCCCAGCATTTT,CASSPRDTQPQHF,few,TRBV7-9,TRBJ1-5,NA